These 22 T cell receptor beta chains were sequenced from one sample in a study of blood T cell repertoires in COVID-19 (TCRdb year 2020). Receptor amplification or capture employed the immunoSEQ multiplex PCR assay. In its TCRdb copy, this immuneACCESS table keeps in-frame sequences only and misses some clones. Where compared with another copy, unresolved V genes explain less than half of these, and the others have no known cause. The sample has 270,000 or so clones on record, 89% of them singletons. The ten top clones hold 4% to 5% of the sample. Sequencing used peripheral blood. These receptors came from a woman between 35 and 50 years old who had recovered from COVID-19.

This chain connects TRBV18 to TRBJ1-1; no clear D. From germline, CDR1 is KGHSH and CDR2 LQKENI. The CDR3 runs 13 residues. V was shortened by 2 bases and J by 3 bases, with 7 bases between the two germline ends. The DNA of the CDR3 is TGTGCCAGCTCACCATCAGCGGACACTGAAGCTTTCTTT. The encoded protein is CASSPSADTEAFF.

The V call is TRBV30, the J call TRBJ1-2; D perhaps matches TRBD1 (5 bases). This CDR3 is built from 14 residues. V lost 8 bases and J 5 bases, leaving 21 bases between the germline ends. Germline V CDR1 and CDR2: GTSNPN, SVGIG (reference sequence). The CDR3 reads CARINYPKGYGYTF. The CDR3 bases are TGTGCCCGAATTAACTACCCCAAGGGGTATGGCTACACCTTC.

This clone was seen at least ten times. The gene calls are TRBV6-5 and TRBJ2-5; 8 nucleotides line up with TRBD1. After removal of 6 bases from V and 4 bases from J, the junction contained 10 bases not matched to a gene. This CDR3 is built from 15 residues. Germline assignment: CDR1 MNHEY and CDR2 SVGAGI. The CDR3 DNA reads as TGTGCCAGCAGGGCCAGGGGGCTCCCACTAGAGACCCAGTACTTC. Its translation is CASRARGLPLETQYF.

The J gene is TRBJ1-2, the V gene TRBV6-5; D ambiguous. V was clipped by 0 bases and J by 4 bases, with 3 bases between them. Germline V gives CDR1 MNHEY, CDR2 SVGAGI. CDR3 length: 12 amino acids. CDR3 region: CASSYSGYGYTF. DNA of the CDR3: TGTGCCAGCAGTTACTCCGGCTATGGCTACACCTTC.

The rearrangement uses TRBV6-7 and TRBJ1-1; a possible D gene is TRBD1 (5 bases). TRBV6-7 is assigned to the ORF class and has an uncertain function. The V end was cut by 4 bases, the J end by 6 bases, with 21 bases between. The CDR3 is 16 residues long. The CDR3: CASSSGFGGSLAEAFF. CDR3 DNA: TGTGCCAGCAGTTCAGGGTTTGGGGGGTCTTTGGCTGAAGCTTTCTTT.

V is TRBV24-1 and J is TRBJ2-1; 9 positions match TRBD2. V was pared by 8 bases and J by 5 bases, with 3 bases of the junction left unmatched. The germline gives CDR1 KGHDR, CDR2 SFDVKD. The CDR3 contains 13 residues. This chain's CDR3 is CATKGLADNEQFF. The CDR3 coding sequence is TGTGCCACCAAGGGACTAGCCGACAATGAGCAGTTCTTC.

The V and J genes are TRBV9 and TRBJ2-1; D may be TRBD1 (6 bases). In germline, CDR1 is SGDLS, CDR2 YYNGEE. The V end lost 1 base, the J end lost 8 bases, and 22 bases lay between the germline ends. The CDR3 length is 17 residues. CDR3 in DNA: TGTGCCAGCAGCGTACTTGCCGGGACAAGTGGGGGATATGAGCAGTTCTTC. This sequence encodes CASSVLAGTSGGYEQFF. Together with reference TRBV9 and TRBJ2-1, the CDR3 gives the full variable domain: DSGVTQTPKHLITATGQRVTLRCSPRSGDLSVYWYQQSLDQGLQFLIQYYNGEERAKGNILERFSAQQFPDLHSELNLSSLELGDSALYFCASSVLAGTSGGYEQFFGPGTRLTVL.

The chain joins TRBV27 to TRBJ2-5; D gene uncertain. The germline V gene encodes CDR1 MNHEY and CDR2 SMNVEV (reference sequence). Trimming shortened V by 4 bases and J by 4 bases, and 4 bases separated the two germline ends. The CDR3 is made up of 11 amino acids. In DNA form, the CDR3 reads TGTGCCAGCAGTTACGGAGAGACCCAGTACTTC. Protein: CASSYGETQYF.

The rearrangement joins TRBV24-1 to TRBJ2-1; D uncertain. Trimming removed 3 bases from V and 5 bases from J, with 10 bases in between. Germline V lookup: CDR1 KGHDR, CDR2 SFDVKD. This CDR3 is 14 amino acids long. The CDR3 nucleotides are TGTGCCACCAGTGATAGCTGGCAGGACAATGAGCAGTTCTTC. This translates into CATSDSWQDNEQFF.

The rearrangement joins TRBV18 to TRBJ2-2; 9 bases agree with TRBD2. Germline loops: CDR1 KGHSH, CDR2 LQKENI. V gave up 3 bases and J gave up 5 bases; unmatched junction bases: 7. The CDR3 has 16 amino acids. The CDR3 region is CASSPLAGFRTGELFF. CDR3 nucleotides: TGTGCCAGCTCACCTCTAGCGGGATTTAGAACCGGGGAGCTGTTTTTT.

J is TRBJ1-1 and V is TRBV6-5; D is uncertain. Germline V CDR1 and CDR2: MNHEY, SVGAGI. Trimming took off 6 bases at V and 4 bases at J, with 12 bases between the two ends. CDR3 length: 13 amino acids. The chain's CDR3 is CASRLQVLTEAFF. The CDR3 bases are TGTGCCAGCAGACTTCAGGTGCTCACTGAAGCTTTCTTT.

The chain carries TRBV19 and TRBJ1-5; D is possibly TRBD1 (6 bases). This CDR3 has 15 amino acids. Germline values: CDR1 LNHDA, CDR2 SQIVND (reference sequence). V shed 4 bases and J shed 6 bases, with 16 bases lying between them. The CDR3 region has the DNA TGTGCCAGTAGTAGGGCGGGGGCAGGGATTCAGCCCCAGCATTTT. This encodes CASSRAGAGIQPQHF.

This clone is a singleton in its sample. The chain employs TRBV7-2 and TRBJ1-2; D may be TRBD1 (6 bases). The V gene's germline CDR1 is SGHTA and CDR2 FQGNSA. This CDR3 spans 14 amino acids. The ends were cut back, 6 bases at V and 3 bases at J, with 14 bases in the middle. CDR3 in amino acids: CASRGGGVDYGYTF. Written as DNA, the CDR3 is TGTGCCAGCAGAGGGGGGGGCGTTGACTATGGCTACACCTTC.

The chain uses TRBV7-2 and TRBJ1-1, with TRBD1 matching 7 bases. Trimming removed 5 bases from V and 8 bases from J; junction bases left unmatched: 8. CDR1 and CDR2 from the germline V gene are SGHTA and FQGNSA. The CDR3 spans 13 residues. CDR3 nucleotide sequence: TGTGCCAGCAGCGAGGGGGCTTACCAAGAAGCTTTCTTT. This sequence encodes CASSEGAYQEAFF.

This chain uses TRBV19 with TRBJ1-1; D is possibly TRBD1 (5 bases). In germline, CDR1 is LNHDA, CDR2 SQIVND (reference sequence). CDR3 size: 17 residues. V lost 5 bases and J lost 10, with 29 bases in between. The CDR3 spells CASSSPWDYNSKGAAFF. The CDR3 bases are TGTGCCAGTAGTTCCCCTTGGGACTACAACTCTAAGGGAGCAGCTTTCTTT.

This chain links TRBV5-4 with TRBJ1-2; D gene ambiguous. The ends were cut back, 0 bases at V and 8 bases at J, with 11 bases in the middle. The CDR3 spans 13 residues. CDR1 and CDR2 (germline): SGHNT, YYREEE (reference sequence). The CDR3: CASSLVGLRGYTF. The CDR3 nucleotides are TGTGCCAGCAGCTTGGTCGGACTGAGAGGCTACACCTTC.

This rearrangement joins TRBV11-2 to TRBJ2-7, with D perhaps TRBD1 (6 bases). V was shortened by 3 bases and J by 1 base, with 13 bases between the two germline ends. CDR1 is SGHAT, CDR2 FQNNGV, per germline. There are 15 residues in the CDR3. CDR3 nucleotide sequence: TGTGCCAGCAGCTTTGGCAGGGGTACTTCCTACGAGCAGTACGTC. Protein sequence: CASSFGRGTSYEQYV.

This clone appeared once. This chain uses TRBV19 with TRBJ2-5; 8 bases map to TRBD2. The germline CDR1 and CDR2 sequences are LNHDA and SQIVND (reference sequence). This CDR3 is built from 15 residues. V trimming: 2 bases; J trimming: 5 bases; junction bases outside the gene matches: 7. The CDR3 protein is CASSISGTSLETQYF. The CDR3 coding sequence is TGTGCCAGTAGTATAAGCGGGACTAGTCTGGAGACCCAGTACTTC.

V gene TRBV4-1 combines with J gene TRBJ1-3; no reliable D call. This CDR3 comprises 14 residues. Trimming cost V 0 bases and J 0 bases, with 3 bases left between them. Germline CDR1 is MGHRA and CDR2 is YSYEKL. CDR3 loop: CASSQDFSGNTIYF. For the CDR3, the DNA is TGCGCCAGCAGCCAAGACTTCTCTGGAAACACCATATATTTT.

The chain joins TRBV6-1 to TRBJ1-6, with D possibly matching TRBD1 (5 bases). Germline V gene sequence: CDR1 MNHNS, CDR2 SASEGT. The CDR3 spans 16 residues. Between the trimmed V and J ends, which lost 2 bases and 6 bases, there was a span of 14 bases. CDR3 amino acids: CASSEYWDSGNSPLHF. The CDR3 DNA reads TGTGCCAGCAGTGAATATTGGGACTCTGGTAATTCACCCCTCCACTTT.

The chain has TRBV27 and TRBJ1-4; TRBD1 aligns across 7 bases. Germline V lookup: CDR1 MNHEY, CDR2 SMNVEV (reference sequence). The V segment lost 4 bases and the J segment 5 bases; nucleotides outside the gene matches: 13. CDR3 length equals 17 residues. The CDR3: CASSYRGLRGRNEKLFF. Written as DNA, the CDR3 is TGTGCCAGCAGTTACCGGGGACTGAGGGGGCGAAATGAAAAACTGTTTTTT.

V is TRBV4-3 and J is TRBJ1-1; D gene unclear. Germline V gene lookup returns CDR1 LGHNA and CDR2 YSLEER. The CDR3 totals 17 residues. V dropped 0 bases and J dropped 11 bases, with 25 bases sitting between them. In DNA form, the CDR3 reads TGCGCCAGCAGCCAAGATCGTTTGGGGAGGAGTAGGGTTCGGGCTTTCTTT. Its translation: CASSQDRLGRSRVRAFF.